This TCR beta chain stems from a study of blood T cell repertoires in COVID-19 (dated by TCRdb to the early 2020s). In the study overall: Samples covering the acute and convalescent phases of COVID-19 were provided by collaborators in the United States, Italy and Spain. The prospective study material was composed of cDNA or gDNA derived from T cells, B-cell-depleted T cells, or PBMCs. Deeply sampled blood TCRbeta repertoires from subjects exposed to, actively infected with, or recovered from COVID-19 were included in the dataset. The repertoires were released in a freely available public database meant as a resource for research on the immune response to SARS-CoV-2. The samples were drawn from two sources: the first 160 participants of the ongoing ImmuneRACE study, and 950 to 1,500 subjects contributed by 6 global collaborators. The sample metadata nearly always contained a de-identified subject ID, COVID-19 status, age in years and sex. Where available, HLA class I and class II types were taken from metadata supplied by the sample provider and were not determined by assay-based typing.

What the authors observed across the whole study: The amount of clinical and demographic metadata varied by source and participant and was provided uncurated.

Each collaborating institution followed its own protocols to collect whole blood in K2EDTA tubes. For TCRbeta analysis, collaborators shipped samples in one of three forms: frozen whole blood, isolated PBMCs, or DNA extracted from either of those sample types. Details on this clone: It has no known antigen specificity. It has no much larger one-base neighbor in the sample; base qualities were not kept.

TCRbeta CDR3 regions were amplified from genomic DNA using the immunoSEQ Assay, a bias-controlled multiplex PCR. Per the source publication's procedure: The number of nucleated cells in each sample was estimated from the amplification of reference gene primers within the assay. Sequence reads were collapsed and filtered to measure the absolute abundance of every unique TCRbeta CDR3 rearrangement. For each sample, productive Simpson clonality was calculated as the square root of Simpson's diversity index over productive rearrangements. The immuneACCESS repertoire file appears here via TCRdb, limited to in-frame rearrangements. These files lack a portion of the clones; in checked studies, under half of the deficit traces to unresolved V genes, and the cause of the others is not known. The V and J calls and the clone size are those of that table, but D and trimming were determined from the DNA. This sample is represented by some 200,000 clones; just under 90% of them were singletons. The ten biggest clones cover roughly 3.6% of the sample.

The sequenced material came from peripheral blood. This receptor was identified in a man younger than 35 with active or convalescent COVID-19.

The bases read TGTGCCAGCCAGGGGCGCGTGGACACCGGGGAGCTGTTTTTT. Its translation reads: CASQGRVDTGELFF. Recombination linked TRBV11-2 to TRBJ2-2, and the D gene may be TRBD1, 6 bases matching. Deletion took 8 bases off V and 3 bases off J, with a span of 13 bases between the germline ends. For CDR1 and CDR2, the germline V gene lists SGHAT and FQNNGV. The CDR3 sequence holds 14 residues, the cysteine and phenylalanine included. Kept here is only the CDR3 DNA, which spans 42 bases and is read in frame from base 1.